The subject of this entry is one TCR beta chain. Its antigen is currently not known. No base quality information exists; no much larger clone differs at one position. The data belong to a study of PD-1 blockade in classical Hodgkin lymphoma (TCRdb year 2020). Broadly, across the study: Nivolumab dosing was 3 mg/kg intravenously every 2 weeks, continuing until either disease progression or unacceptable toxicity. The study used CyTOF and TCR beta sequencing to define a peripheral blood immune signature of response to PD-1 blockade in classical Hodgkin lymphoma.

Trimming at the junction amounts to 4 bases on V and 6 bases on J, and the germline ends lie 20 bases apart. As encoded in the germline V gene, CDR1 is SGHTA while CDR2 is FQGTGA. Measured from the cysteine to the phenylalanine, the CDR3 is 16 residues long. Just CDR3 DNA is preserved here, 48 bases in frame from base 1. The Qiagen DNeasy kit was used to extract genomic DNA from unsorted PBMCs and from the negatively selected CD4+ and CD8+ fractions. TCR beta CDR3 regions were amplified by immunoSEQ multiplex PCR using primers annealing to V and J segments. A synthetic immune receptor repertoire was used to minimize amplification bias, and any remaining bias was removed computationally after sequencing. The paper's processing steps were these. Custom Python scripts were used to quantify repertoire diversity as the Shannon entropy index. Unsorted, CD4+ and CD8+ repertoires were analyzed separately, except in combined analyses where CD4+ and CD8+ sequences were merged in silico. A clone counted as expanded when the clone's frequency after treatment rose at least 2-fold relative to C1D1, and clones undetected at baseline were given a pseudocount of 0.5. Singleton clones were defined as clones with 0 or 1 copy at C1D1, and non-singleton clones were defined as clones with 2 or more copies. Clones expanded in unsorted samples were assigned a CD4+, CD8+ or unknown annotation through matching of protein sequences in sorted samples from the same patient. Wilcoxon tests on paired samples were used to test diversity changes from C1D1 to C4D1. In its TCRdb copy, this immuneACCESS table keeps in-frame sequences only and misses some clones. Where compared with another copy, unresolved V genes explain less than half of these, and the others have no known cause. That table furnishes V, J and clone size, whereas the DNA furnished D and trimming. This sample holds roughly 90,000 clones; around 80% were observed only once. The ten largest clonotypes hold approximately 17% of the sample.

What the authors observed across the whole study: By C4D1, a significant rise was seen in CD4+ TCR diversity but not in CD8+ TCR diversity (p=0.0027 vs p=0.16), and the rise was most apparent among complete responders (p=0.02). Only a single clinical trial cohort was studied, and what caused the repertoire differences, possibly disease activity or prior therapy, remained undefined. Baseline diversity similar to that of newly diagnosed patients was observed in trial patients achieving complete response, whereas significantly lower diversity was observed in partial responders and progressors. Baseline TCR diversity was reported to be lower in newly diagnosed patients than in healthy donors and to be lower still in relapsed/refractory patients. Diversity was lower in patients who began nivolumab less than 1 year after ASCT, so these patients were left out of later analyses to avoid confounding by immune reconstitution.

Taken with the paper, the label for time point translates to: cycle 4 day 1 (C4D1), after more than five weeks of nivolumab. Every trial patient had relapsed after autologous stem cell transplantation, and cohorts A, B and C differed in prior brentuximab vedotin exposure. The trial cohort was composed of around 60 patients with relapsed/refractory classical Hodgkin lymphoma, for whom complete response, partial response or progressive disease was recorded as best overall response. Single-agent nivolumab was administered to trial patients in the multi-cohort phase II CheckMate 205 trial. Best overall response was determined by an independent review committee according to the 2007 International Working Group response criteria. Trial PBMCs were obtained immediately prior to nivolumab initiation (C1D1) and on therapy at cycle 2 day 1 and cycle 4 day 1. After peripheral blood was drawn into 8 mL Vacutainer Cell Preparation Tubes, PBMCs were isolated by centrifugation and then cryopreserved.

The receptor was isolated from a human donor with classical Hodgkin lymphoma. The specimen was peripheral blood mononuclear cells (PBMCs), collected before the fourth cycle of nivolumab. This sequence uses TRBV7-3 and TRBJ2-3; tentative D gene TRBD2, with 6 bases matching. The DNA sequence is as follows: TGTGCCAGCAGCTCCGGTCCAGGAGGGGCGACGGATACGCAGTATTTT. This encodes CASSSGPGGATDTQYF. The reference TRBV7-3 and TRBJ2-3 proteins fill in what lies around the CDR3, so the full variable domain reads GAGVSQTPSNKVTEKGKYVELRCDPISGHTALYWYRQSLGQGPEFLIYFQGTGAADDSGLPNDRFFAVRPEGSVSTLKIQRTERGDSAVYLCASSSGPGGATDTQYFGPGTRLTVL.